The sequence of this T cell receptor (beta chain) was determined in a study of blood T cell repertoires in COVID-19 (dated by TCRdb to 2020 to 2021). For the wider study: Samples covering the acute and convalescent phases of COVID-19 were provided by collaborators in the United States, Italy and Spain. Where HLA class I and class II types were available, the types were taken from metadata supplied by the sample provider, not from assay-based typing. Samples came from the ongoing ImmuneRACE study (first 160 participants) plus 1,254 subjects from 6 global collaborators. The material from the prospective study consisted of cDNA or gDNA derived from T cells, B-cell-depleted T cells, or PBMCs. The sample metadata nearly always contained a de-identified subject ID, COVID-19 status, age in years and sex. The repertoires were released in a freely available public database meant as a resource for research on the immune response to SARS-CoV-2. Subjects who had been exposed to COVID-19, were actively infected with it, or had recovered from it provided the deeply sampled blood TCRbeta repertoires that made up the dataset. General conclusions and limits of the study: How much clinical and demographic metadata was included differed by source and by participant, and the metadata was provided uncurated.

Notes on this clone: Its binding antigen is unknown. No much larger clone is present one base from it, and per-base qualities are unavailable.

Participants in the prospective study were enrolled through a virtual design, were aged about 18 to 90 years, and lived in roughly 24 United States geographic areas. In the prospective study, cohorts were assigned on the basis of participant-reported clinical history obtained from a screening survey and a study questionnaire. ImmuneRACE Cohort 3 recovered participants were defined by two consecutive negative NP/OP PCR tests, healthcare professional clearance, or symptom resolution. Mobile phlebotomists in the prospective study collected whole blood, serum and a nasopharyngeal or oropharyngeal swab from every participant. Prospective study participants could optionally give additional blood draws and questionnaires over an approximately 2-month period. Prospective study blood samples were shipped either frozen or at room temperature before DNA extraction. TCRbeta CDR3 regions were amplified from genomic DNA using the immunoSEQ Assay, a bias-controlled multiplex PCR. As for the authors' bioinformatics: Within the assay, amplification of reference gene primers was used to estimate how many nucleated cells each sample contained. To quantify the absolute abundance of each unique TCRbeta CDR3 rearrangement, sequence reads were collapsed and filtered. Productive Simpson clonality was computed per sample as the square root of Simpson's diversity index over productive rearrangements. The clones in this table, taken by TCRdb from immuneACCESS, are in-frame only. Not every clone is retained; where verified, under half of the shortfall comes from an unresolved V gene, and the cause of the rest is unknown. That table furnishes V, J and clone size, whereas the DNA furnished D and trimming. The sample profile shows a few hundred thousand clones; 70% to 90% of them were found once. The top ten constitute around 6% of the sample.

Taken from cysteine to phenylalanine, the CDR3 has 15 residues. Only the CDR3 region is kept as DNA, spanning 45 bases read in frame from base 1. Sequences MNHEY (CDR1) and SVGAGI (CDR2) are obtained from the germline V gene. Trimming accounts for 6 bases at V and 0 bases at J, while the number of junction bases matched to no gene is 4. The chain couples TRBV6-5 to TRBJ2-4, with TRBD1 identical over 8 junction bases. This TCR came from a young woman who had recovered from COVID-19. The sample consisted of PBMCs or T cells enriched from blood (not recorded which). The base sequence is TGTGCCAGCAGGTCGACAGGGGTAGCCAAAAACATTCAGTACTTC. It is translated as CASRSTGVAKNIQYF.